There are many counts of the clone carrying this T cell receptor (beta chain). As yet, its antigen is unknown. Lactation, pregnancy, other autoimmune disease or uncontrolled infection excluded patients. Thyroid ultrasound and orbital computed tomography, with clinical symptoms and serum thyroxine and TRAb, informed diagnoses. PBMCs were collected from an approximately 9.2 ml volume of fresh peripheral blood. RNA transcripts provided the source from which TCR beta CDR3 regions were amplified. Carried out on the TCR CDR3, a first-round RT-PCR used the HTBI primer set. TCRdb independently ran MiXCR on the multiplex PCR reads; one entry per CDR3 protein. The sample has about 380,000 distinct CDR3 sequences, approximately 17% seen once; the top ten hold 40%. This sample is drawn from a study of T cells in Graves' hyperthyroidism and ophthalmopathy. Study-wide results and limits: For ophthalmopathy, model prediction preceded onset by a median roughly 6.3 months.

Germline V gene lookup returns CDR1 MDHEN and CDR2 SYDVKM. V was trimmed by 8 bases and J by 3 bases, leaving 8 bases between them. The CDR3 is made up of 11 amino acids. J is TRBJ2-7 and V is TRBV28; unclear D gene. Sequencing was carried out using blood. This TCR was sampled from a man aged 18 to 29 with Graves' ophthalmopathy. DNA of the CDR3: TGTGCCAGCGGACGGAACTACGAGCAGTACTTC. The encoded protein is CASGRNYEQYF.